This T cell receptor beta chain was retrieved from a study of beta chain features in type 1 diabetes. Regarding the study as a whole: Among patients with Type 1 diabetes, TCRB CDR3s were moderately but significantly shorter in every one of the four CD4+ subsets. For type 1 diabetes patients, VDJ junctions showed fewer insertions and more deletions.

This clone was recorded a few times. Its antigen is as yet unknown. This CDR3 is built from 15 residues. V lost 6 bases and J lost 3; bases outside the gene matches: 8. Per germline, CDR1 KGHSH and CDR2 LQKENI. Isolated RNA was reverse transcribed in full, so expressed TCRB transcripts were sequenced. Measured with immunoSEQ multiplex PCR; TCRdb has only the in-frame clones, and not every one. In the table there are 310,000 or so clones, over 12% of which are singletons. The sequence came from a man aged 18 to 29 with type 1 diabetes. V gene TRBV18 combines with J gene TRBJ2-3, with 8 bases aligning to TRBD1. The sequenced material came from naive CD4+ T cells from blood. The CDR3 sequence is CASSLDRARTDTQYF. The DNA for the CDR3 is TGTGCCAGCTCGCTGGACAGGGCAAGGACAGATACGCAGTATTTT.